A selection of T cell receptor beta chains follows, all from one sample in a study of T cell repertoires in cytomegalovirus infection. TCRdb called the reads again in MiXCR, with one record for every CDR3 protein. The data show approximately 76,000 distinct CDR3 sequences, 35% to 50% seen once. Their recognized antigens are unknown. The source material was CD8+ T cells from cultured PBMCs, sampled from culture after CMV antigen stimulation. The origin of the receptors is a human donor in good health (CMV status not recorded). Some clones in this sample may be carry-over from other donors' samples. Each CDR3 is given with its conserved first and last residue. D genes are given only for firm matches. Clone size is shown for a subset of rows, as once, few, many or a class of expanded clone.

TRBJ1-2 | - | - | TRBV7-8 | TGTGCCAGCAGCTTAGGGTCGGGCCAGCCAGGCTACACCTTC | CASSLGSGQPGYTF
TRBJ2-1 | - | - | TRBV9 | TGTGCCAGCAGCGACTCTAGGAGCACTGAGCAGTTCTTC | CASSDSRSTEQFF
TRBJ2-7 | - | - | TRBV18 | TGTGCCAGCTCCATAGGTTCAGCGTACGAGCAGTACTTC | CASSIGSAYEQYF
TRBJ2-3 | - | - | TRBV27 | TGTGCCAGCAGTTTTCGTTCTTACAGCACAGATACGCAGTATTTT | CASSFRSYSTDTQYF
TRBJ2-2 | - | - | TRBV11-3 | TGTGCCAGCAGCCCGGATGGAGGGGCCCAGAACACCGGGGAGCTGTTTTTT | CASSPDGGAQNTGELFF
TRBJ2-2 | many | - | TRBV7-8 | TGTGCCAGCTCGGGCCGCGACACCGGGGAGCTGTTTTTT | CASSGRDTGELFF
TRBJ2-1 | - | - | TRBV15 | TGTGCCACCAGCAGAGACCGGGGGTTCTCCTACAATGAGCAGTTCTTC | CATSRDRGFSYNEQFF
TRBJ2-1 | - | - | TRBV9 | TGTGCCAGCAGCGTAGATCGGCAAGTGTACAATGAGCAGTTCTTC | CASSVDRQVYNEQFF
TRBJ2-1 | - | TRBD2 | TRBV4-3 | TGCGCCAGCAGCCACCTAGCGGGGGGGGGGCCGGAGCAGTTCTTC | CASSHLAGGGPEQFF
TRBJ1-5 | once | TRBD1 | TRBV19 | TGTGCCAGTAGTCCTCAACCGGGACAGGGGGAGAGTCAGCCCCAGCATTTT | CASSPQPGQGESQPQHF
TRBJ1-5 | - | TRBD1 | TRBV7-6 | TGTGCCAGCAGCGGACAGGGTGCAGCCGATCAGCCCCAGCATTTT | CASSGQGAADQPQHF
TRBJ1-1 | - | - | TRBV2 | TGTGCCAGCAGTGACCTAAGGGCTTTCTTT | CASSDLRAFF
TRBJ2-7 | - | TRBD1 | TRBV6-5 | TGTGCCAGCAGTCCACAGGGGATCTCCTACGAGCAGTACTTC | CASSPQGISYEQYF
TRBJ2-7 | once | TRBD1 | TRBV11-2 | TGTGCCAGCAGCCGTCGAGACAGGGGTTCCGAGCAGTACTTC | CASSRRDRGSEQYF
TRBJ1-2 | - | TRBD1 | TRBV5-4 | TGTGCCAGCAGCCCCGGCCCGGGACAGGGACACTATGGCTACACCTTC | CASSPGPGQGHYGYTF
TRBJ1-5 | many | - | TRBV19 | TGTGCCAGTAGGTTGAGAGTGGAGAGCAATCAGCCCCAGCATTTT | CASRLRVESNQPQHF
TRBJ2-5 | - | - | TRBV6-6 | TGTGCCAGCAGTCCGCCCGAGACAGCTTCAGGAGAGACCCAGTACTTC | CASSPPETASGETQYF
TRBJ1-2 | - | TRBD1 | TRBV5-6 | TGTGCCAGCAGATTGGGGACAGCTAACTATGGCTACACCTTC | CASRLGTANYGYTF
TRBJ1-1 | few | - | TRBV4-1 | TGCGCCAGCAGCCAAGAAAACAGACCGAACACTGAAGCTTTCTTT | CASSQENRPNTEAFF
TRBJ2-3 | - | - | TRBV28 | TGTGCCAGCAGCACGGGACACCGAGACACAGATACGCAGTATTTT | CASSTGHRDTDTQYF
TRBJ1-3 | - | - | TRBV4-1 | TGCGCCAGCAGCCAAGATCGGTTAAACACCATATATTTT | CASSQDRLNTIYF
TRBJ2-7 | few | - | TRBV11-2 | TGTGCCAGCAGCTTGGACAACTCCTACGAGCAGTACTTC | CASSLDNSYEQYF
TRBJ1-1 | few | - | TRBV6-6 | TGTGCCAGCACCTGGACCTTATCTGAAGCTTTCTTT | CASTWTLSEAFF
TRBJ2-7 | - | - | TRBV7-6 | TGTGCCAGCAGCTTAGGTGGGGGGCTGTCCTACGAGCAGTACTTC | CASSLGGGLSYEQYF
TRBJ1-1 | - | - | TRBV7-9 | TGTGCCAGCAGCAGAGAGGACAGACGACTTGAAGCTTTCTTT | CASSREDRRLEAFF
TRBJ1-3 | - | - | TRBV12-3/TRBV12-4 | TGTGGCAGCACCGATTGGAAGAGTAAATCTGGAAACACCATATATTTT | CGSTDWKSKSGNTIYF
TRBJ1-1 | many | - | TRBV7-2 | TGTGCCAGCAGCGACAATGCTAGATTGTCGCGGACTGAAGCTTTCTTT | CASSDNARLSRTEAFF
TRBJ2-3 | - | TRBD2 | TRBV20-1 | TGCAGTGCTAGAGATACGGCGGGGGGGCCATCTTGGGATACGCAGTATTTT | CSARDTAGGPSWDTQYF
TRBJ2-1 | many | TRBD2 | TRBV7-6 | TGTGCCAGCAGCCCCGGTTGGAGGCTAGCGGGGGTCAACCAGGTTCCTGAGCAGTTCTTC | CASSPGWRLAGVNQVPEQFF
TRBJ2-1 | few | TRBD1 | TRBV4-3 | TGCGCCAGCAGTCCTGACCGGGACAGCAGCAATGAGCAGTTCTTC | CASSPDRDSSNEQFF
TRBJ2-1 | - | - | TRBV7-6 | TGTGCCAGCAGGTTACAAAACGAGCAGTTCTTC | CASRLQNEQFF
TRBJ2-1 | - | - | TRBV12-5 | TGTGCTAGTGGTTTGGGGGGTTATTCCTACAATGAGCAGTTCTTC | CASGLGGYSYNEQFF
TRBJ2-1 | few | - | TRBV11-3 | TGTGCCAGCAGCCGTAACAGGGAGGCCACCTACAATGAGCAGTTCTTC | CASSRNREATYNEQFF
TRBJ1-1 | - | - | TRBV27 | TGTGCCAGCAGTTTGATCGGGAACACTGAAGCTTTCTTT | CASSLIGNTEAFF
TRBJ2-1 | - | - | TRBV2 | TGTGCCAGCAGTGAAGTATCTAGTACTCTCTTGAATGAGCAGTTCTTC | CASSEVSSTLLNEQFF
TRBJ2-6 | few | - | TRBV5-4 | TGTGCCAGCAGCCTACACTCCTCTGGGGCCAACGTCCTGACTTTC | CASSLHSSGANVLTF
TRBJ1-1 | few | TRBD1 | TRBV27 | TGTGCCAGCAGTCCCCCAGGACAGGGGCTTTACACTGAAGCTTTCTTT | CASSPPGQGLYTEAFF
TRBJ2-1 | - | TRBD2 | TRBV4-1 | TGCGCCAGCAGCCGAGGGTTAGCGGGGGGGCCGGACAATGAGCAGTTCTTC | CASSRGLAGGPDNEQFF
TRBJ1-2 | once | - | TRBV2 | TGTGCCAGCACCACAGCCGGGAGACGCTATGGCTACACCTTC | CASTTAGRRYGYTF
TRBJ2-3 | - | - | TRBV12-3/TRBV12-4 | TGTGCCAGCAGGGCCTCTAACACAGATACGCAGTATTTT | CASRASNTDTQYF
TRBJ2-1 | - | TRBD2 | TRBV6-8 | TGTGCCAGCAGTTACTCGGGGACGGGGGGGCCCAATGAGCAGTTCTTC | CASSYSGTGGPNEQFF
TRBJ2-7 | many | - | TRBV7-8 | TGTGCCAGCAGCTTATACGGCGGGGGACACCTCGTCTACGAGCAGTACTTC | CASSLYGGGHLVYEQYF
TRBJ1-5 | - | - | TRBV29-1 | TGCAGCGCCATACAGGGAAGTCAGCCCCAGCATTTT | CSAIQGSQPQHF
TRBJ2-5 | - | - | TRBV6-6 | TGTGCCAGCAGTTACTTATCGACAGGGAGGGAGACCCAGTACTTC | CASSYLSTGRETQYF
TRBJ2-7 | - | - | TRBV2 | TGTGCCAGCACGGGGGCGTCTGCCGAGCAGTACTTC | CASTGASAEQYF
TRBJ2-7 | - | - | TRBV4-2 | TGTGCCAGCAGCCAAGAATGGGACTCTACCTACGAGCAGTACTTC | CASSQEWDSTYEQYF
TRBJ2-3 | - | - | TRBV19 | TGTGCCAGTAGTATAGGGTTCGGGGAAGATACGCAGTATTTT | CASSIGFGEDTQYF
TRBJ1-5 | - | - | TRBV5-1 | TGCGCCAGCAGCTTGGGGACGACTAAGAATCAGCCCCAGCATTTT | CASSLGTTKNQPQHF
TRBJ2-6 | - | TRBD1 | TRBV12-3/TRBV12-4 | TGTGCCAGCAGTTTAAACAGGGGCGGGTCTGGGGCCAACGTCCTGACTTTC | CASSLNRGGSGANVLTF
TRBJ2-1 | few | TRBD1 | TRBV7-9 | TGTGCCAGCAGCGATCGGGACAGCTCCTACAATGAGCAGTTCTTC | CASSDRDSSYNEQFF
TRBJ2-1 | once | - | TRBV12-3/TRBV12-4 | TGTGCCAGCAGTCCATCAATAAGCGGTCCCTACAATGAGCAGTTCTTC | CASSPSISGPYNEQFF
TRBJ2-1 | many | - | TRBV20-1 | TGCAGTGCCCTACGGACCTCCGAAGGGTACAATGAGCAGTTCTTC | CSALRTSEGYNEQFF
TRBJ1-4 | - | - | TRBV12-3/TRBV12-4 | TGTGCCAGCAGCCACGCCCAGGTGGCTAATGAAAAACTGTTTTTT | CASSHAQVANEKLFF
TRBJ1-6 | many | - | TRBV7-8 | TGTGCCAGCAAAATGAACCAGGGATGGAATTCACCCCTCCACTTT | CASKMNQGWNSPLHF
TRBJ1-5 | many | TRBD1 | TRBV7-6 | TGTGCCAGCAGCTTAACCCGGGACAGGGTTAGCAATCAGCCCCAGCATTTT | CASSLTRDRVSNQPQHF